These T cell receptor beta chains were read from a single sample in a study of blood T cells in healthy people across ages. One entry per CDR3 protein, called by TCRdb with MiXCR from the 5' RACE reads. This repertoire shows about 720,000 distinct CDR3 sequences, roughly 25% found once; its top ten account for more than 3%. This same sample was also part of a study on T cells of mothers and their children.

The sample taken for sequencing was blood. Source of these receptors: a boy younger than 18 in good health. CDR3s include the opening cysteine and the closing phenylalanine or tryptophan. D genes are given only for firm matches. Rows give clone size only sometimes, using once, few, many, or a class for an expanded clone.

D: TRBD1; J: TRBJ2-1; size: -; V: TRBV20-1; DNA: TGCAGTGCTAGTTTTCCGGGACAGGACAATGAGCAGTTCTTC; CDR3: CSASFPGQDNEQFF
D: -; J: TRBJ1-3; size: -; V: TRBV30; DNA: TGTGCCTCCTGGATTTCTGGAAACACCATATATTTT; CDR3: CASWISGNTIYF
D: -; J: TRBJ2-7; size: -; V: TRBV29-1; DNA: TGCAGCGTTGACCAGAACGCCGGGGGTGAGCAGTACTTC; CDR3: CSVDQNAGGEQYF
D: TRBD1; J: TRBJ1-4; size: -; V: TRBV4-3; DNA: TGCGCCAGCAGCCAAGCTACAGACAGGGGGTCCAATGAAAAACTGTTTTTT; CDR3: CASSQATDRGSNEKLFF
D: -; J: TRBJ1-1; size: -; V: TRBV28; DNA: TGTGCCAGCAGTTTCGCCTTGGGCGAAGCTTTCTTT; CDR3: CASSFALGEAFF
D: TRBD1; J: TRBJ2-1; size: once; V: TRBV10-3; DNA: TGTGCCATCAGTGAGCCAAAGGCCGGGACAGGGCTCGGTAAGCAGTTCTTC; CDR3: CAISEPKAGTGLGKQFF
D: -; J: TRBJ1-1; size: -; V: TRBV29-1; DNA: TGCAGCGTTGCAGGGGTCATAAGTCCTTTGAACACTGAAGCTTTCTTT; CDR3: CSVAGVISPLNTEAFF
D: -; J: TRBJ2-1; size: few; V: TRBV7-6; DNA: TGTGCCAGCAGCTTAAGATCATGGGACACCTACAATGAGCAGTTCTTC; CDR3: CASSLRSWDTYNEQFF
D: -; J: TRBJ2-1; size: -; V: TRBV28; DNA: TGTGCCACCCAACACCGAGGGGTTTCCTACAATGAGCAGTTCTTC; CDR3: CATQHRGVSYNEQFF
D: -; J: TRBJ1-6; size: -; V: TRBV5-1; DNA: TGCGCCAGCAGCTTGGCCGGGGGACAAGGGTCACCCCTCCACTTT; CDR3: CASSLAGGQGSPLHF
D: TRBD2; J: TRBJ2-1; size: few; V: TRBV29-1; DNA: TGCAGCGCTCCTCTGTCGGGAGGAGATGAGCAGTTCTTC; CDR3: CSAPLSGGDEQFF
D: -; J: TRBJ2-3; size: -; V: TRBV21-1; DNA: TGTGCCAGCAGCATAGGAGTGACTAGCTCGTGCCGGCTTCCTACTACGCAGTATTTT; CDR3: CASSIGVTSSCRLPTTQYF
D: -; J: TRBJ1-2; size: -; V: TRBV3-1; DNA: TGTGCCAGCAGCCAAGATTGGCGCGGGACATACTATGGCTACACCTTC; CDR3: CASSQDWRGTYYGYTF
D: -; J: TRBJ2-4; size: -; V: TRBV3-1; DNA: TGTGCCAGCAGCCAAGGGGGTTTCAGTGTTCAGTACTTC; CDR3: CASSQGGFSVQYF
D: -; J: TRBJ2-5; size: -; V: TRBV7-2; DNA: TGTGCCAGCAGCTTAGCCACCACTAGTTATGAGACCCAGTACTTC; CDR3: CASSLATTSYETQYF
D: -; J: TRBJ2-7; size: few; V: TRBV13; DNA: TGTGCCAGCAGCGCCCGACAGAAACCCTACGAGCAGTACTTC; CDR3: CASSARQKPYEQYF
D: TRBD2; J: TRBJ2-3; size: -; V: TRBV7-8; DNA: TGTGCCAGCAGCTTAGGACTAGCGGGCCCCAGGGATACGCAGTATTTT; CDR3: CASSLGLAGPRDTQYF
D: -; J: TRBJ2-3; size: few; V: TRBV4-3; DNA: TGCGCCAGCAGCCAAGTAGTACGAGGGGGTACGCAGTATTTT; CDR3: CASSQVVRGGTQYF
D: TRBD2; J: TRBJ2-5; size: few; V: TRBV20-1; DNA: TGCAGTGCTAGATGGGCTAGCGGCCAAGAGACCCAGTACTTC; CDR3: CSARWASGQETQYF
D: TRBD2; J: TRBJ2-1; size: -; V: TRBV12-3/TRBV12-4; DNA: TGTGCCAGCAGGCTTCTAGCGGGAGGGCACAATGAGCAGTTCTTC; CDR3: CASRLLAGGHNEQFF
D: -; J: TRBJ2-1; size: few; V: TRBV4-3; DNA: TGCGCCAGCAGCCAAGATATGGTAGCAAGCTCCTACAATGAGCAGTTCTTC; CDR3: CASSQDMVASSYNEQFF
D: TRBD2; J: TRBJ2-7; size: few; V: TRBV20-1; DNA: TGCAGTGCTAGAGATCAGACTAGCGGGCCCTACGAGCAGTACTTC; CDR3: CSARDQTSGPYEQYF
D: -; J: TRBJ1-2; size: -; V: TRBV7-2; DNA: TGTGCCAGCAGCTCCGGGGGTCGGGCTAACTATGGCTACACCTTC; CDR3: CASSSGGRANYGYTF
D: TRBD2; J: TRBJ2-1; size: -; V: TRBV2; DNA: TGTGCCAGCAGTGAAGGGACTAGCTACGATGAGCAGTTCTTC; CDR3: CASSEGTSYDEQFF
D: TRBD1; J: TRBJ2-4; size: -; V: TRBV7-9; DNA: TGTGCCAGCAGCTTAAGCGGGACAGGGAAAAACATTCAGTACTTC; CDR3: CASSLSGTGKNIQYF
D: -; J: TRBJ2-7; size: -; V: TRBV12-3/TRBV12-4; DNA: TGTGCCAGCAGACCGGCGGCCGAGCAGTACTTC; CDR3: CASRPAAEQYF
D: TRBD1; J: TRBJ1-1; size: many; V: TRBV7-2; DNA: TGTGCCAGCAGCAAGGACAGGGGGAACACTGAAGCTTTCTTT; CDR3: CASSKDRGNTEAFF
D: -; J: TRBJ1-5; size: few; V: TRBV27; DNA: TGTGCCAGCACCCTGAGGGTTAACAATCAGCCCCAGCATTTT; CDR3: CASTLRVNNQPQHF